This is a list of T cell receptor beta chains from one sample in a study of cytomegalovirus exposure and HLA in healthy donors. Sequencing used immunoSEQ multiplex PCR; TCRdb keeps in-frame clones, though not all of them. The profile covers approximately 110,000 clones, with 55% to 75% appearing a single time and approximately 8.2% taken by the ten largest. Material for sequencing was PBMCs. All receptors come from a woman aged 40 to 50 in good health and CMV-seropositive. The CDR3 runs from the conserved cysteine through the conserved F or W.

V: TRBV27
CDR3: CASSLNYRGQSSYNSPLHF

V: TRBV2
CDR3: CASRKEGRSSYNSPLHF

V: TRBV10-3
CDR3: CAISPLDSNYGYTF

V: TRBV7-3
CDR3: CASSSSGTGAPEAFF

V: TRBV9
CDR3: CASSEGKALTRKETQYF

V: TRBV21-1
CDR3: CASSLADGSNQPQHF

V: TRBV2
CDR3: CASSGRDRVQETQYF

V: TRBV6-6
CDR3: CASGSPGGQPQHF

V: TRBV5-4
CDR3: CASSLLGTIGYTF

V: TRBV7-2
CDR3: CASSLANGYEQYF

V: TRBV7-2
CDR3: CASSLAGQGVANEQFF

V: TRBV20-1
CDR3: CSGKGLETQYF

V: TRBV4-3
CDR3: CASSQAGGPQHF

V: TRBV7-3
CDR3: CASSRDRAFTDTQYF

V: TRBV5-1
CDR3: CASSTGGGITEAFF

V: TRBV7-2
CDR3: CASSLVSGNTGNTIYF

V: TRBV7-6
CDR3: CASSEMEGYEKLFF

V: TRBV5-1
CDR3: CASSSGQPNSPLHF

V: TRBV5-1
CDR3: CASSSQGADEQYF

V: TRBV5-1
CDR3: CASSTGTGVSYEQYF

V: TRBV19
CDR3: CATWEGTDGYTF

V: TRBV23-1
CDR3: CASSQLGLAGAWALLAKNIQYF

V: TRBV5-6
CDR3: CASSLSGGKLFF

V: TRBV28
CDR3: CASSAGESYGYTF